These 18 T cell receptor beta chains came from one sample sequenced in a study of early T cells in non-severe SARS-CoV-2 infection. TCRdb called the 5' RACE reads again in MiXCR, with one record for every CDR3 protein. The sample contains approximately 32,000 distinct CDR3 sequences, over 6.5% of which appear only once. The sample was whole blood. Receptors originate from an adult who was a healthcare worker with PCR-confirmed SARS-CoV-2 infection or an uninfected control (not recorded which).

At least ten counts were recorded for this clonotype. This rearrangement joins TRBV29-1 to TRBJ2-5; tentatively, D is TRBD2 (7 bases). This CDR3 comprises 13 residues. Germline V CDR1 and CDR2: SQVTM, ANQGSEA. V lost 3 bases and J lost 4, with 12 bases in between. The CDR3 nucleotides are TGCAGCGTTGAGGCGGGGGCTGTAGAGACCCAGTACTTC. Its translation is CSVEAGAVETQYF.

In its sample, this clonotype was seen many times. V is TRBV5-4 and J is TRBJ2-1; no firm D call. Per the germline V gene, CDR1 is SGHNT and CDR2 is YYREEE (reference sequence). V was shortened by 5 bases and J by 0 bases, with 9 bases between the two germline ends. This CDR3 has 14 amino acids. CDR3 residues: CASSPESSYNEQFF. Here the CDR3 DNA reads TGTGCCAGCAGTCCGGAGAGCTCCTACAATGAGCAGTTCTTC. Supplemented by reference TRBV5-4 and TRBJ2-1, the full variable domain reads ETGVTQSPTHLIKTRGQQVTLRCSSQSGHNTVSWYQQALGQGPQFIFQYYREEENGRGNFPPRFSGLQFPNYSSELNVNALELDDSALYLCASSPESSYNEQFFGPGTRLTVL.

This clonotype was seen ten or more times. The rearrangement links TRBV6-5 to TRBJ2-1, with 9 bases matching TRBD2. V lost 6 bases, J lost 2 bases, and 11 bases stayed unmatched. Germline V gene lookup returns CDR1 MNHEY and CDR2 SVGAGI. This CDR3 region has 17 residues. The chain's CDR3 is CASSHAVAGAPYNEQFF. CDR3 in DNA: TGTGCCAGCAGCCACGCGGTAGCGGGAGCCCCCTACAATGAGCAGTTCTTC.

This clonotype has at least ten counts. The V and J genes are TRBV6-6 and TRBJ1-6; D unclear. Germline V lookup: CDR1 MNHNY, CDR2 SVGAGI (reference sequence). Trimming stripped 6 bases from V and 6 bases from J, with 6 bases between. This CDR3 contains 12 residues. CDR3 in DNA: TGTGCCAGCAGCCCGAGTAATTCACCCCTCCACTTT. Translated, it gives CASSPSNSPLHF.

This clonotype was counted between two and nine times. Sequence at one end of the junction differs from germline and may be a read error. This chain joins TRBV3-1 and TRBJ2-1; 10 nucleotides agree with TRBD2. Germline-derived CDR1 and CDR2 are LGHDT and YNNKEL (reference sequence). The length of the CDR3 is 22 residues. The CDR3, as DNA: TGCGCCAGCAGCCAAGTCGGGAGGCGGGTCCGGATAGCGGGAGGCCCTTACAATGAGCAGTTCTTC. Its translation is CASSQVGRRVRIAGGPYNEQFF.

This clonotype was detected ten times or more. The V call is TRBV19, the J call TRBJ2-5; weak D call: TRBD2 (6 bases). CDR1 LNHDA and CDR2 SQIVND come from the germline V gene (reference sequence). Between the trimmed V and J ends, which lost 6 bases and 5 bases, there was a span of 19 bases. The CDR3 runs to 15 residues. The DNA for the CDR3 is TGTGCCAGTAGCCGGGAGAGGACTGCCACCGAGACCCAGTACTTC. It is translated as CASSRERTATETQYF.

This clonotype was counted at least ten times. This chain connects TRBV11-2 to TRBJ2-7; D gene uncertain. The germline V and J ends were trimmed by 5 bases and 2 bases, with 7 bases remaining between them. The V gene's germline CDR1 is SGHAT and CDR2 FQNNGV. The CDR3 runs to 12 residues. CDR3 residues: CASSPRPYEQYF. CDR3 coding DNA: TGTGCCAGCAGCCCCCGCCCCTACGAGCAGTACTTC.

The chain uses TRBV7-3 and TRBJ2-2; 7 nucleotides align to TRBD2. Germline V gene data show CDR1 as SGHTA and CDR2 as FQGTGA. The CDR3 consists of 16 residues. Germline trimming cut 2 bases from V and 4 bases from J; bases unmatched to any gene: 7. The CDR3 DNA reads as TGTGCCAGCAGCTTATTAGCGGGTGGAGGCACCGGGGAGCTGTTTTTT. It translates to CASSLLAGGGTGELFF.

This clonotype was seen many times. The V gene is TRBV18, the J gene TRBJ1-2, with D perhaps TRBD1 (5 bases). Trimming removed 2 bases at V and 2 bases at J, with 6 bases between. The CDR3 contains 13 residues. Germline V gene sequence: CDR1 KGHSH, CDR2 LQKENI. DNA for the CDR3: TGTGCCAGCTCACCAGGGGGGAACTATGGCTACACCTTC. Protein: CASSPGGNYGYTF.

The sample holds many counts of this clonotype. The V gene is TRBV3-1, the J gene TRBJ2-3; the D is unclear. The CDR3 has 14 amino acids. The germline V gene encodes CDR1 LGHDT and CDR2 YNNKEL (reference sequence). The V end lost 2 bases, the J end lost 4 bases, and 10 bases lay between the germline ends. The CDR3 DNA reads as TGTGCCAGCAGCCAACAGCCTCTCTCAGATACGCAGTATTTT. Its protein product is CASSQQPLSDTQYF.

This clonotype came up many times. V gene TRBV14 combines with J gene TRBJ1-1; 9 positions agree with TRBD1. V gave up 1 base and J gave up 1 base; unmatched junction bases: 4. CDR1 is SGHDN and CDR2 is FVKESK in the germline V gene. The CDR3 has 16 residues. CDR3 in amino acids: CASSQVPGQGNTEAFF. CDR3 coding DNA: TGTGCCAGCAGCCAAGTTCCGGGACAGGGGAACACTGAAGCTTTCTTT.

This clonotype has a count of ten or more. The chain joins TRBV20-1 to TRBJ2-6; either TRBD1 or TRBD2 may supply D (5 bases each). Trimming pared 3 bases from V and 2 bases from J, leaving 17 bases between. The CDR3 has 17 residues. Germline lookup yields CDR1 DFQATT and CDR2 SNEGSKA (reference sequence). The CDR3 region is CSARTRGKGPGANVLTF. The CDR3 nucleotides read TGCAGTGCTAGGACCCGGGGCAAGGGTCCTGGGGCCAACGTCCTGACTTTC.

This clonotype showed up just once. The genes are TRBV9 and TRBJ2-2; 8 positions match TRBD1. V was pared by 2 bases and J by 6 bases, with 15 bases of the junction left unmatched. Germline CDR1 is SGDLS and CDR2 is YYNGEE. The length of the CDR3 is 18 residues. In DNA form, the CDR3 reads TGTGCCAGCAGCGTGTCAGTAGGGGACAGGAGCCGTCCCGGGGAGCTGTTTTTT. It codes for CASSVSVGDRSRPGELFF.

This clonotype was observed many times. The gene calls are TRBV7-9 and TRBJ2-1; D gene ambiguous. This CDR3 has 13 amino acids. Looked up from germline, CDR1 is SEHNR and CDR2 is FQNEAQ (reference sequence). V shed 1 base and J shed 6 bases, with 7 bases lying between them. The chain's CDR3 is CASSLGRANEQFF. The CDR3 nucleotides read TGTGCCAGCAGCTTAGGGCGCGCCAATGAGCAGTTCTTC.

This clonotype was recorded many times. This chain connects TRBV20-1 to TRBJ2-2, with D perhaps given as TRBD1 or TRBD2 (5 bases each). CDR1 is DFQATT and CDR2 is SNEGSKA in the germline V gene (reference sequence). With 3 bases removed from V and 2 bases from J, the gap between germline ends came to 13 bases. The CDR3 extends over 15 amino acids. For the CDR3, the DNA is TGCAGTGCTAGGGCCCGTGGGGGTAACACCGGGGAGCTGTTTTTT. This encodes CSARARGGNTGELFF.

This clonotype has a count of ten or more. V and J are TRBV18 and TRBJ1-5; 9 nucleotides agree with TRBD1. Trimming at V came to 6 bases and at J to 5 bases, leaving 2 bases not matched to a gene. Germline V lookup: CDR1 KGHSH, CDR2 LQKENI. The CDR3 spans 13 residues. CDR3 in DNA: TGTGCCAGCTCCTGGGACAGGGATCAGCCCCAGCATTTT. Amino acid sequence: CASSWDRDQPQHF.

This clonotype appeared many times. CDR3 protein: CSARKGGIQTQHF. The DNA of the CDR3 is TGCAGTGCTAGAAAGGGTGGCATCCAAACCCAGCATTTT. This rearrangement joins TRBV20-1 to TRBJ1-5; D is ambiguous. The germline CDR1 and CDR2 sequences are DFQATT and SNEGSKA (reference sequence). The ends were cut back, 2 bases at V and 11 bases at J, with 16 bases in the middle. The CDR3 totals 13 residues.

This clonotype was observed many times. The CDR3 loop is CASRRPLKGQPQHF. DNA of the CDR3: TGTGCCAGCAGAAGACCACTCAAAGGTCAGCCCCAGCATTTT. The chain is built from TRBV7-2 and TRBJ1-5; D is unresolved. V was cut by 6 bases and J by 6 bases, with 15 bases left in between. The CDR3 has 14 residues. Germline V lookup: CDR1 SGHTA, CDR2 FQGNSA.